This passage covers 19 T cell receptor beta chains from one sample sequenced in a study of T cell clusters in autoimmune cytopenias. One tube held mixed TRB-A and TRB-B primer pools for touch-down PCR. Reprocessing the multiplex PCR reads, TCRdb reports a single entry for every CDR3 protein and omits DNA. This sample's clone table lists approximately 15,000 distinct CDR3 sequences. Some 40,000 genome equivalents of blood DNA were amplified for TRB. The same data also went into a second study, on T cell repertoires in aging, cancer and after chemotherapy.

Material: peripheral blood. These receptors originate from a human donor in good health.

This chain connects TRBV20-1 to TRBJ2-7; no DNA is available, so the TRBD2 call from TCRdb remains unchecked. The CDR3 extends over 14 amino acids. Germline assignment: CDR1 DFQATT and CDR2 SNEGSKA (reference sequence). The CDR3 spells CSARGRAAGYEQYF.

V gene TRBV30 combines with J gene TRBJ2-1; TCRdb returns TRBD2, unconfirmable since there is no DNA. CDR1 and CDR2 (germline): GTSNPN, SVGIG (reference sequence). The CDR3 is 18 amino acids. CDR3 loop: CAWSGERRGLAGVNEQFF.

V and J are TRBV5-6 and TRBJ1-4; the TCRdb D gene call, TRBD1, has no DNA to confirm it. CDR3 length: 15 amino acids. The germline CDR1 and CDR2 sequences are SGHDT and YYEEEE. CDR3 region: CASSPWTGGNEKLFF.

The chain joins TRBV30 to TRBJ2-7; the D call of TRBD1 rests on TCRdb alone, since no DNA is present to check it. Germline V lookup: CDR1 GTSNPN, CDR2 SVGIG (reference sequence). The CDR3 is made up of 13 amino acids. Here the CDR3 reads CAWTRGRDYEQYF. The full variable domain, in which reference TRBV30 and TRBJ2-7 provide the parts outside the CDR3, is SQTIHQWPATLVQPVGSPLSLECTVEGTSNPNLYWYRQAAGRGLQLLFYSVGIGQISSEVPQNLSASRPQDRQFILSSKKLLLSDSGFYLCAWTRGRDYEQYFGPGTRLTVT.

The gene calls are TRBV12-3 or TRBV12-4 and TRBJ2-1; no DNA is available, so the TRBD2 call from TCRdb remains unchecked. The CDR3 spans 17 residues. The CDR3: CASSNHPGSRGNNEQFF.

The chain carries TRBV7-2 and TRBJ2-2; absent DNA, TCRdb's TRBD2 call cannot be checked. This CDR3 comprises 13 residues. Germline V gene data show CDR1 as SGHTA and CDR2 as FQGNSA. CDR3 residues: CASTLGGPGELFF.

The rearrangement joins TRBV11-3 to TRBJ2-7; the TCRdb call, TRBD2, lacks DNA for checking. Germline V gene data show CDR1 as SGHNT and CDR2 as YENEEA. The CDR3 runs 15 residues. The CDR3 loop is CASSLAGGPAGEQYF.

This sequence joins TRBV6-5 and TRBJ1-4; without DNA, the TCRdb call of TRBD1 cannot be checked. This CDR3 spans 13 amino acids. Germline-derived CDR1 and CDR2 are MNHEY and SVGAGI. This chain's CDR3 is CASSLEGGRKLFF.

The V gene is TRBV12-3 or TRBV12-4, the J gene TRBJ1-6. CDR3 length: 15 amino acids. The CDR3: CASSPGGAYNSPLHF.

The CDR3 spells CASNLLLQAEAFF. The genes are TRBV6-5 and TRBJ1-1. CDR3 length equals 13 residues. The germline V gene has CDR1 MNHEY and CDR2 SVGAGI.

This clonotype is identified as medium-sized from frequency. The chain uses TRBV5-6 and TRBJ2-1; lacking DNA, the TRBD2 call made by TCRdb goes unchecked. CDR1 is SGHDT, CDR2 YYEEEE, per germline. This CDR3 region has 13 residues. CDR3 residues: CASSLRLAGQQFF.

According to its frequency, this clonotype is medium-sized. The chain joins TRBV6-5 to TRBJ2-3; TCRdb returns TRBD2, unconfirmable since there is no DNA. Germline V lookup: CDR1 MNHEY, CDR2 SVGAGI. The CDR3 length is 14 residues. The CDR3 protein is CASTSGASTDTQYF.

This sequence joins TRBV12-3 or TRBV12-4 and TRBJ2-3. CDR3 length equals 12 residues. Here the CDR3 reads CASSLVPDTQYF.

The chain employs TRBV5-6 and TRBJ2-3; TCRdb gives TRBD2 as the D gene, but with no DNA this cannot be confirmed. In germline, CDR1 is SGHDT, CDR2 YYEEEE. The CDR3 extends over 14 amino acids. The CDR3 is CASTLADATDTQYF.

This clonotype counts as medium-sized by frequency. The rearrangement joins TRBV29-1 to TRBJ2-3; TCRdb outputs TRBD1, but without DNA this stays unchecked. The CDR3 loop spans 14 amino acids. The germline V gene encodes CDR1 SQVTM and CDR2 ANQGSEA. CDR3 amino acids: CSVKQGTAADTQYF.

The rearrangement joins TRBV6-4 to TRBJ1-1; TCRdb designates TRBD1, a call that cannot be tested without DNA. Looked up from germline, CDR1 is MRHNA and CDR2 is SNTAGT. CDR3 length: 12 amino acids. The CDR3 here is CASSDGGTEAFF.

The genes are TRBV18 and TRBJ1-5; as DNA is missing, the TRBD1 call by TCRdb cannot be tested. This CDR3 has 17 amino acids. CDR1 and CDR2 (germline): KGHSH, LQKENI. The CDR3 sequence is CASSPTAGQGGNQPQHF.

The chain has TRBV19 and TRBJ2-5; there is no DNA to check the TCRdb D call of TRBD1. CDR3 length equals 14 residues. Germline V gene lookup returns CDR1 LNHDA and CDR2 SQIVND (reference sequence). CDR3 residues: CASSTRDRQETQYF.

The chain couples TRBV6-1 to TRBJ2-1. This CDR3 has 16 amino acids. Germline V gene sequence: CDR1 MNHNS, CDR2 SASEGT. CDR3: CASSRLPSSNSVEQFF.